This is a list of T cell receptor beta chains from one sample in a study of shared clonotypes between healthy human individuals. Using immunoSEQ multiplex PCR, the repertoire was profiled, and TCRdb retains in-frame clones only, with some absent. This table holds hundreds of thousands of clones, just over 90% found once. The sample was naive CD8+ T cells sorted from blood. The source of these receptors is a man in his thirties or forties in good health. CDR3s include the opening cysteine and the closing phenylalanine or tryptophan. Each record gives: D gene, J gene, clone size, CDR3 length, V gene, CDR3 DNA, CDR3 protein. The D gene is left open where the match is weak. Some rows have no size entry. The others give once, few or many, or a class for an expanded clone.

d_call: .
j_call: TRBJ2-2
clone_size: .
cdr3_length: 15
v_call: TRBV13
cdr3_nt: TGTGCCAGCAGCTTGGGTCCCCAGAACACCGGGGAGCTGTTTTTT
cdr3_aa: CASSLGPQNTGELFF

d_call: TRBD1
j_call: TRBJ1-5
clone_size: .
cdr3_length: 17
v_call: TRBV2
cdr3_nt: TGTGCCAGCAGTGAAGCATATTGGACAGGGGGCAATCAGCCCCAGCATTTT
cdr3_aa: CASSEAYWTGGNQPQHF

d_call: .
j_call: TRBJ2-5
clone_size: .
cdr3_length: 13
v_call: TRBV7-2
cdr3_nt: TGTGCCAGCAGCTTAGGTGTATTAGAGACCCAGTACTTC
cdr3_aa: CASSLGVLETQYF

d_call: TRBD2
j_call: TRBJ2-5
clone_size: .
cdr3_length: 16
v_call: TRBV4-1
cdr3_nt: TGCGCCAGCAGCCAAGCTAGCGGGAGGTTGGCAGAGACCCAGTACTTC
cdr3_aa: CASSQASGRLAETQYF

d_call: .
j_call: TRBJ2-2
clone_size: .
cdr3_length: 13
v_call: TRBV30
cdr3_nt: TGTGCCTGGGGGGACTCAAACACCGGGGAGCTGTTTTTT
cdr3_aa: CAWGDSNTGELFF

d_call: TRBD1
j_call: TRBJ2-1
clone_size: .
cdr3_length: 13
v_call: TRBV2
cdr3_nt: TGTGCCAGCAGTTTAACAGGGGATAATGAGCAGTTCTTC
cdr3_aa: CASSLTGDNEQFF

d_call: TRBD2
j_call: TRBJ2-2
clone_size: .
cdr3_length: 16
v_call: TRBV28
cdr3_nt: TGTGCCAGCAGTCCCTGGACTAGCGAGAACACCGGGGAGCTGTTTTTT
cdr3_aa: CASSPWTSENTGELFF

d_call: .
j_call: TRBJ2-1
clone_size: .
cdr3_length: 18
v_call: TRBV7-8
cdr3_nt: TGTGCCAGCAGCCCCACCGAGGTGGCAGGGCTCTCCTACAATGAGCAGTTCTTC
cdr3_aa: CASSPTEVAGLSYNEQFF

d_call: .
j_call: TRBJ2-7
clone_size: .
cdr3_length: 12
v_call: TRBV6-6
cdr3_nt: TGTGCCAGCAGGGGTGGGAGAAGGGAGCAGTACTTC
cdr3_aa: CASRGGRREQYF

d_call: TRBD2
j_call: TRBJ2-1
clone_size: .
cdr3_length: 18
v_call: TRBV14
cdr3_nt: TGTGCCAGCAGCCAGAGCGGCCTAGCGGGAAAACCCTACAATGAGCAGTTCTTC
cdr3_aa: CASSQSGLAGKPYNEQFF

d_call: TRBD1
j_call: TRBJ2-3
clone_size: .
cdr3_length: 15
v_call: TRBV9
cdr3_nt: TGTGCCAGCAGCGTTGGGACAGGTGGGACAGATACGCAGTATTTT
cdr3_aa: CASSVGTGGTDTQYF

d_call: .
j_call: TRBJ2-3
clone_size: .
cdr3_length: 16
v_call: TRBV29-1
cdr3_nt: TGCAGCGTTGAAGATCGCCAGGGTCGGAAGCCGGATACGCAGTATTTT
cdr3_aa: CSVEDRQGRKPDTQYF

d_call: .
j_call: TRBJ2-5
clone_size: .
cdr3_length: 12
v_call: TRBV5-1
cdr3_nt: TGCGCCAGCTCCAGGGGATGGGAGACCCAGTACTTC
cdr3_aa: CASSRGWETQYF

d_call: TRBD2
j_call: TRBJ2-2
clone_size: .
cdr3_length: 18
v_call: TRBV5-6
cdr3_nt: TGTGCCAGCAGCTTGGGATTGCGGGCGGGAGGTCCCCACGGGGAGCTGTTTTTT
cdr3_aa: CASSLGLRAGGPHGELFF

d_call: TRBD2
j_call: TRBJ2-1
clone_size: .
cdr3_length: 18
v_call: TRBV30
cdr3_nt: TGTGCCTGGAGTGGGGATCGACTAGCGGGAGGGATGTACAATGAGCAGTTCTTC
cdr3_aa: CAWSGDRLAGGMYNEQFF

d_call: TRBD2
j_call: TRBJ2-2
clone_size: .
cdr3_length: 17
v_call: TRBV7-9
cdr3_nt: TGTGCCAGCAGCGCTCCAAGACTAGCGGCGAACACCGGGGAGCTGTTTTTT
cdr3_aa: CASSAPRLAANTGELFF

d_call: .
j_call: TRBJ2-7
clone_size: once
cdr3_length: 17
v_call: TRBV21-1
cdr3_nt: TGTGCCAGCAGCAATCAAGGCCCTCGGACAGGGGGCTACGAGCAGTACTTC
cdr3_aa: CASSNQGPRTGGYEQYF

d_call: .
j_call: TRBJ2-7
clone_size: .
cdr3_length: 15
v_call: TRBV19
cdr3_nt: TGTGCCAGTAGTATATTTGGTGGGTTCGACTACGAGCAGTACTTC
cdr3_aa: CASSIFGGFDYEQYF

d_call: TRBD1
j_call: TRBJ2-4
clone_size: once
cdr3_length: 11
v_call: TRBV19
cdr3_nt: TGTGCCAGTAGTCAACAGGGGCGTCAGTACTTC
cdr3_aa: CASSQQGRQYF

d_call: .
j_call: TRBJ1-5
clone_size: .
cdr3_length: 15
v_call: TRBV2
cdr3_nt: TGTGCCAGTACCCAGAGGATGGGGGCAGATCAGCCCCAGCATTTT
cdr3_aa: CASTQRMGADQPQHF

d_call: .
j_call: TRBJ1-5
clone_size: .
cdr3_length: 14
v_call: TRBV4-1
cdr3_nt: TGCGCCAGCAGCCAAGATTGGGGGACTCAGCCCCAGCATTTT
cdr3_aa: CASSQDWGTQPQHF

d_call: .
j_call: TRBJ1-5
clone_size: few
cdr3_length: 13
v_call: TRBV7-6
cdr3_nt: TGTGCCAGCAGCGAGGTACAGAATCAGCCCCAGCATTTT
cdr3_aa: CASSEVQNQPQHF

d_call: .
j_call: TRBJ1-2
clone_size: .
cdr3_length: 17
v_call: TRBV5-6
cdr3_nt: TGTGCCAGCAGCTTGGGAGGCCCCTATTCCCCTAACTATGGCTACACCTTC
cdr3_aa: CASSLGGPYSPNYGYTF

d_call: TRBD2
j_call: TRBJ2-2
clone_size: once
cdr3_length: 19
v_call: TRBV7-9
cdr3_nt: TGTGCCAGCAGCTCACGACTAGCGGGAGGCCGTCCCCGGGCGGGGGAGCTGTTTTTT
cdr3_aa: CASSSRLAGGRPRAGELFF

d_call: .
j_call: TRBJ1-2
clone_size: .
cdr3_length: 13
v_call: TRBV9
cdr3_nt: TGTGCCAGCAGCGTAGTGGGGGGCTATGGCTACACCTTC
cdr3_aa: CASSVVGGYGYTF

d_call: TRBD2
j_call: TRBJ2-7
clone_size: .
cdr3_length: 16
v_call: TRBV7-9
cdr3_nt: TGTGCCAGCAGCTCATTTGATAGCGGGAGCAGTTACGAGCAGTACTTC
cdr3_aa: CASSSFDSGSSYEQYF

d_call: TRBD2
j_call: TRBJ2-1
clone_size: .
cdr3_length: 15
v_call: TRBV25-1
cdr3_nt: TGTGCCAGCCGTCATTGGACTAGCGGGAGCCATGAGCAGTTCTTC
cdr3_aa: CASRHWTSGSHEQFF

d_call: TRBD2
j_call: TRBJ2-5
clone_size: .
cdr3_length: 17
v_call: TRBV2
cdr3_nt: TGTGCCAGCAGTGAACGGGCTAGCGGACCATCGGGGGAGACCCAGTACTTC
cdr3_aa: CASSERASGPSGETQYF

d_call: .
j_call: TRBJ2-3
clone_size: .
cdr3_length: 14
v_call: TRBV9
cdr3_nt: TGTGCCAGCAGCGTAGAGGGAGCGGGAGATACGCAGTATTTT
cdr3_aa: CASSVEGAGDTQYF

d_call: .
j_call: TRBJ1-3
clone_size: once
cdr3_length: 16
v_call: TRBV7-9
cdr3_nt: TGTGCCAGCAGCTTAGCGCTTGGGCTTGCGGGAAACACCATATATTTT
cdr3_aa: CASSLALGLAGNTIYF

d_call: .
j_call: TRBJ2-2
clone_size: .
cdr3_length: 16
v_call: TRBV18
cdr3_nt: TGTGCCAGCTCCCCCCTAGCTGGCCCCGACACCGGGGAGCTGTTTTTT
cdr3_aa: CASSPLAGPDTGELFF

d_call: .
j_call: TRBJ2-6
clone_size: .
cdr3_length: 14
v_call: TRBV7-9
cdr3_nt: TGTGCCAGCAGCTTAGACTCTGGGGCCAACGTCCTGACTTTC
cdr3_aa: CASSLDSGANVLTF

d_call: .
j_call: TRBJ2-7
clone_size: .
cdr3_length: 12
v_call: TRBV2
cdr3_nt: TGTGCCAGCAGTATCAGGGCGGGGGAGCAGTACTTC
cdr3_aa: CASSIRAGEQYF

d_call: TRBD2
j_call: TRBJ2-7
clone_size: .
cdr3_length: 17
v_call: TRBV14
cdr3_nt: TGTGCCAGCAGCCACGCCCCCTGGGCGGGAGAGGCCTACGAGCAGTACTTC
cdr3_aa: CASSHAPWAGEAYEQYF

d_call: .
j_call: TRBJ2-1
clone_size: .
cdr3_length: 13
v_call: TRBV4-1
cdr3_nt: TGCGCCAGCAGCCCCCTAGCAGGACATGAGCAGTTCTTC
cdr3_aa: CASSPLAGHEQFF

d_call: TRBD2
j_call: TRBJ2-1
clone_size: .
cdr3_length: 15
v_call: TRBV2
cdr3_nt: TGTGCCAGCAGTCCACCGGGACTAGCCTCCGATGAGCAGTTCTTC
cdr3_aa: CASSPPGLASDEQFF

d_call: TRBD1
j_call: TRBJ2-7
clone_size: .
cdr3_length: 16
v_call: TRBV7-9
cdr3_nt: TGTGCCAGCAGCCCTTCGCTAGGGACAGGGTCCTACGAGCAGTACTTC
cdr3_aa: CASSPSLGTGSYEQYF

d_call: .
j_call: TRBJ2-5
clone_size: few
cdr3_length: 16
v_call: TRBV7-6
cdr3_nt: TGTGCCAGCAGCCCTCAGGGGGGAGGGTACGTGAAGACCCAGTACTTC
cdr3_aa: CASSPQGGGYVKTQYF

d_call: .
j_call: TRBJ1-1
clone_size: once
cdr3_length: 10
v_call: TRBV29-1
cdr3_nt: TGCAGCGTGGGGGGCACTGAAGCTTTCTTT
cdr3_aa: CSVGGTEAFF

d_call: .
j_call: TRBJ2-2
clone_size: .
cdr3_length: 14
v_call: TRBV30
cdr3_nt: TGTGCCTGGAGAAGAAGTACGAACACCGGGGAGCTGTTTTTT
cdr3_aa: CAWRRSTNTGELFF

d_call: .
j_call: TRBJ2-5
clone_size: .
cdr3_length: 16
v_call: TRBV6-6
cdr3_nt: TGTGCCAGCAGTTCCTCCCCCGGGACAACGAAAGAGACCCAGTACTTC
cdr3_aa: CASSSSPGTTKETQYF

d_call: TRBD2
j_call: TRBJ2-7
clone_size: few
cdr3_length: 13
v_call: TRBV7-2
cdr3_nt: TGTGCCAGCAGCTTAGGTGGGAGGGACGAGCAGTACTTC
cdr3_aa: CASSLGGRDEQYF

d_call: .
j_call: TRBJ1-2
clone_size: .
cdr3_length: 15
v_call: TRBV5-6
cdr3_nt: TGTGCCAGCACTGAGGCGACAGACTTTCCCTATGGCTACACCTTC
cdr3_aa: CASTEATDFPYGYTF

d_call: .
j_call: TRBJ2-1
clone_size: .
cdr3_length: 13
v_call: TRBV9
cdr3_nt: TGTGCCAGCGGGAGAAGCTCCTACAATGAGCAGTTCTTC
cdr3_aa: CASGRSSYNEQFF

d_call: TRBD2
j_call: TRBJ2-1
clone_size: once
cdr3_length: 18
v_call: TRBV11-2
cdr3_nt: TGTGCCAGCAGCTTACTCCCAGGAGGAGCGGGAGGCTTCAATGAGCAGTTCTTC
cdr3_aa: CASSLLPGGAGGFNEQFF

d_call: TRBD1
j_call: TRBJ1-1
clone_size: .
cdr3_length: 17
v_call: TRBV5-8
cdr3_nt: TGTGCCAGCAGCGAGGACAGGGTAGGTCGAACACCCACTGAAGCTTTCTTT
cdr3_aa: CASSEDRVGRTPTEAFF

d_call: .
j_call: TRBJ2-7
clone_size: .
cdr3_length: 14
v_call: TRBV6-5
cdr3_nt: TGTGCCACTCAAGGCCACGATTTCCCCTACGAGCAGTACTTC
cdr3_aa: CATQGHDFPYEQYF

d_call: .
j_call: TRBJ2-7
clone_size: .
cdr3_length: 15
v_call: TRBV2
cdr3_nt: TGTGCCAGCAGTCAAAGAAGGGGTATCACCTACGAGCAGTACTTC
cdr3_aa: CASSQRRGITYEQYF

d_call: .
j_call: TRBJ2-5
clone_size: .
cdr3_length: 13
v_call: TRBV5-6
cdr3_nt: TGTGCCAGCAGCTTCCGAAACCAAGAGACCCAGTACTTC
cdr3_aa: CASSFRNQETQYF

d_call: .
j_call: TRBJ1-1
clone_size: .
cdr3_length: 13
v_call: TRBV25-1
cdr3_nt: TGTGCCAGCGGTCTCGGTCCGAACACTGAAGCTTTCTTT
cdr3_aa: CASGLGPNTEAFF

d_call: TRBD1
j_call: TRBJ1-2
clone_size: few
cdr3_length: 14
v_call: TRBV2
cdr3_nt: TGTGCCAGCAGGGGACAGCAGCTTAACTATGGCTACACCTTC
cdr3_aa: CASRGQQLNYGYTF

d_call: .
j_call: TRBJ2-1
clone_size: .
cdr3_length: 14
v_call: TRBV6-5
cdr3_nt: TGTGCCAGCAGTTATAGCGGTCCCTACAATGAGCAGTTCTTC
cdr3_aa: CASSYSGPYNEQFF

d_call: TRBD2
j_call: TRBJ2-3
clone_size: .
cdr3_length: 15
v_call: TRBV4-3
cdr3_nt: TGCGCCAGCAGCCAAGATACGGGAGGGGTGGATACGCAGTATTTT
cdr3_aa: CASSQDTGGVDTQYF

d_call: TRBD2
j_call: TRBJ2-7
clone_size: .
cdr3_length: 16
v_call: TRBV4-3
cdr3_nt: TGCGCCAGCAGCCAAGAGTGGACTAGCGGCTCCTACGAGCAGTACTTC
cdr3_aa: CASSQEWTSGSYEQYF

d_call: .
j_call: TRBJ1-2
clone_size: .
cdr3_length: 17
v_call: TRBV4-3
cdr3_nt: TGCGCCAGCAGCCAAGGTCTATCGGAGTCTTATCACTATGGCTACACCTTC
cdr3_aa: CASSQGLSESYHYGYTF

d_call: .
j_call: TRBJ2-2
clone_size: .
cdr3_length: 12
v_call: TRBV10-3
cdr3_nt: TGTGCCGTCGATCCCAACACCGGGGAGCTGTTTTTT
cdr3_aa: CAVDPNTGELFF

d_call: .
j_call: TRBJ2-2
clone_size: .
cdr3_length: 18
v_call: TRBV19
cdr3_nt: TGTGCCAGTAGTGATCCTAGGGCGAGACAACCGAACACCGGGGAGCTGTTTTTT
cdr3_aa: CASSDPRARQPNTGELFF

d_call: .
j_call: TRBJ2-7
clone_size: .
cdr3_length: 13
v_call: TRBV12-5
cdr3_nt: TGTGCTAGTACGGAACCCTCCTCCTACGAGCAGTACTTC
cdr3_aa: CASTEPSSYEQYF